This passage covers 13 T cell receptor beta chains from one sample sequenced in a study of a mutant IDH1 vaccine in newly diagnosed glioma. Measured with immunoSEQ multiplex PCR; TCRdb has only the in-frame clones, and not every one. The sample carries over 80,000 clones, approximately 90% recorded once. Time point reported: baseline, week 1 (first vaccination visit). Treatment indicated: pre-vaccination baseline after standard-of-care therapy. Sequencing used PBMCs, obtained from a glioma patient treated with radiotherapy, temozolomide or both. These receptor sequences come from a woman between 45 and 60 years old with glioma.

This clone was picked up one time. The chain joins TRBV7-2 to TRBJ1-4; unclear D gene. V lost 8 bases, J lost 5 bases, and 18 bases lay in between. The CDR3 runs to 15 residues. Germline V gene sequence: CDR1 SGHTA, CDR2 FQGNSA. The CDR3 DNA reads as TGTGCCAGCGCTGGATATGGGGTGGAGAATGAAAAACTGTTTTTT. Protein product: CASAGYGVENEKLFF. Based on the CDR3 plus reference TRBV7-2 and TRBJ1-4, the full variable domain is GAGVSQSPSNKVTEKGKDVELRCDPISGHTALYWYRQSLGQGLEFLIYFQGNSAPDKSGLPSDRFSAERTGGSVSTLTIQRTQQEDSAVYLCASAGYGVENEKLFFGSGTQLSVL.

V and J are TRBV19 and TRBJ2-3; the D gene is possibly TRBD2 (6 bases). V gave up 11 bases and J gave up 0 bases, with 24 bases separating them. The CDR3 spans 17 residues. CDR1 LNHDA and CDR2 SQIVND come from the germline V gene (reference sequence). The CDR3 DNA sequence: TGTGCCGACCCGGGGGTTCAACAATGTGCTAGCACAGATACGCAGTATTTT. Amino acids: CADPGVQQCASTDTQYF.

The rearrangement joins TRBV7-8 to TRBJ1-1; TRBD1 is a possible D gene (5 bases). The CDR3 runs 14 residues. V lost 4 bases and J lost 1, with 10 bases in between. Germline V CDR1 and CDR2: SGHVS, FQNEAQ. Here the CDR3 DNA reads TGTGCCAGCAGCTGGGACCCCGGGAACACTGAAGCTTTCTTT. Encoded protein: CASSWDPGNTEAFF.

This chain uses TRBV10-2 with TRBJ2-7, with 10 bases that match TRBD2. CDR1 WSHSY and CDR2 SAAADI come from the germline V gene. Losses at the gene ends were 6 bases for V and 6 bases for J; bases not matched to a gene: 11. The CDR3 contains 15 residues. DNA for the CDR3: TGCGCCAGCAGGTACACTAGCGGGGACTGGGGCGAGCAGTACTTC. It encodes CASRYTSGDWGEQYF.

The V call is TRBV5-1, the J call TRBJ2-7; TRBD2 matches 8 bases. CDR3 size: 16 residues. CDR1 is SGHRS, CDR2 YFSETQ, per germline. V trimming: 4 bases; J trimming: 0 bases; junction bases outside the gene matches: 9. The CDR3 DNA sequence: TGCGCCAGCAGCCCGGCCCTAGCGGGTTCCTCCTACGAGCAGTACTTC. This gives the protein CASSPALAGSSYEQYF. The full variable domain, in which reference TRBV5-1 and TRBJ2-7 provide the parts outside the CDR3, is KAGVTQTPRYLIKTRGQQVTLSCSPISGHRSVSWYQQTPGQGLQFLFEYFSETQRNKGNFPGRFSGRQFSNSRSEMNVSTLELGDSALYLCASSPALAGSSYEQYFGPGTRLTVT.

This sequence joins TRBV13 and TRBJ2-1; 7 bases agree with TRBD2. Looked up from germline, CDR1 is PRHDT and CDR2 is FYEKMQ (reference sequence). This CDR3 comprises 14 residues. V lost 0 bases and J lost 7; bases outside the gene matches: 3. The CDR3 DNA follows: TGTGCCAGCAGCTTAGGACTAGCGAGTAATGAGCAGTTCTTC. Translated: CASSLGLASNEQFF.

The CDR3 spells CASSLWGNYEQYF. In nucleotides, the CDR3 is TGTGCCAGCAGCTTGTGGGGAAACTACGAGCAGTACTTC. The chain recombines TRBV4-2 with TRBJ2-7, with D hard to call. The CDR3 consists of 13 residues. Germline assignment: CDR1 LGHNA and CDR2 YNFKEQ. The ends were cut back, 5 bases at V and 3 bases at J, with 11 bases in the middle.

This clone was detected once. This chain links TRBV27 with TRBJ1-2, with D perhaps matching TRBD1 (5 bases). Germline CDR1 MNHEY, CDR2 SMNVEV (reference sequence). The ends were cut back, 7 bases at V and 8 bases at J, with 17 bases in the middle. This CDR3 has 13 amino acids. The CDR3 DNA sequence: TGTGCCAGCACCTCCTGGTTGACAGCGGGCTACACCTTC. Its translation: CASTSWLTAGYTF.

This chain uses TRBV28 with TRBJ1-3; no clear D gene. Deletions cut 6 bases from V and 3 bases from J, with 9 bases between. The germline V gene has CDR1 MDHEN and CDR2 SYDVKM. This CDR3 region has 13 residues. CDR3 DNA: TGTGCCAGCAGCCCACCTGTTGGAAACACCATATATTTT. Translated: CASSPPVGNTIYF.

This sequence joins TRBV6-5 and TRBJ2-1; TRBD2 matches 13 bases. Trimming at V came to 5 bases and at J to 5 bases, leaving 3 bases not matched to a gene. This CDR3 spans 15 amino acids. Germline CDR1 is MNHEY and CDR2 is SVGAGI. This chain's CDR3 is CASSLLAGGDNEQFF. The CDR3 DNA reads as TGTGCCAGCAGTCTACTAGCGGGAGGGGACAATGAGCAGTTCTTC.

The chain combines TRBV28 with TRBJ1-2; D is undetermined. Trimming cost V 5 bases and J 4 bases, with 11 bases left between them. In germline, CDR1 is MDHEN, CDR2 SYDVKM. The CDR3 has 13 amino acids. The chain's CDR3 is CASSPTWGYGYTF. The CDR3 region has the DNA TGTGCCAGCAGTCCGACCTGGGGCTATGGCTACACCTTC.

This chain links TRBV6-5 with TRBJ1-3; 7 bases align to TRBD1. This CDR3 has 15 amino acids. J was trimmed by 4 bases and V by 2 bases; bases with no gene match: 5. Per the germline V gene, CDR1 is MNHEY and CDR2 is SVGAGI. CDR3 nucleotides: TGTGCCAGCAGTTACGACAGGGATAGCGGAAACACCATATATTTT. This gives the protein CASSYDRDSGNTIYF.

V gene TRBV11-2 combines with J gene TRBJ2-7, with 8 bases fitting TRBD1. The CDR3 is 16 amino acids. The trim removed 5 bases at V and 4 bases at J, leaving 13 bases unmatched. The V gene's germline CDR1 is SGHAT and CDR2 FQNNGV. In DNA form, the CDR3 reads TGTGCCAGCAGCCCACTCATTCAGGGGGCGCTTTACGAGCAGTACTTC. Residues: CASSPLIQGALYEQYF. The full variable domain, its missing parts supplied by reference TRBV11-2 and TRBJ2-7, is EAGVAQSPRYKIIEKRQSVAFWCNPISGHATLYWYQQILGQGPKLLIQFQNNGVVDDSQLPKDRFSAERLKGVDSTLKIQPAKLEDSAVYLCASSPLIQGALYEQYFGPGTRLTVT.